The 29 T cell receptor beta chains below were found in one sample sequenced in a study of beta chain features in type 1 diabetes. Reverse transcribing all isolated RNA meant expressed TCRB transcripts were sequenced. Generated by immunoSEQ multiplex PCR, the TCRdb table keeps only in-frame clones and is missing some. The sample lists about 930,000 clones, 17% occurring once. Sequencing used naive CD4+ T cells from blood. Receptors originate from a woman younger than 30 in good health.

The CDR3 protein is CASSSPGLAGANTGELFF. The CDR3 DNA reads TGTGCCAGTAGTTCCCCGGGACTAGCGGGAGCGAACACCGGGGAGCTGTTTTTT. The chain joins TRBV19 to TRBJ2-2, with 14 bases that match TRBD2. V lost 5 bases, J lost 0 bases, and 5 bases stayed unmatched. The CDR3 runs to 18 residues. The germline V gene has CDR1 LNHDA and CDR2 SQIVND (reference sequence). The whole variable domain, remainder taken from reference TRBV19 and TRBJ2-2, is DGGITQSPKYLFRKEGQNVTLSCEQNLNHDAMYWYRQDPGQGLRLIYYSQIVNDFQKGDIAEGYSVSREKKESFPLTVTSAQKNPTAFYLCASSSPGLAGANTGELFFGEGSRLTVL.

This clone has a handful of counts. Additional DNA sequences in this sample encode the identical CDR3. The chain links TRBV29-1 to TRBJ2-5; D ambiguous. This CDR3 spans 10 amino acids. Trimming stripped 4 bases from V and 1 base from J, with 1 base between. Germline CDR1 and CDR2: SQVTM and ANQGSEA. The DNA of the CDR3 is TGCAGCGTTGCCCAAGAGACCCAGTACTTC. It is translated as CSVAQETQYF.

This clone has more than one count but fewer than ten. The chain combines TRBV9 with TRBJ2-3; 7 bases match TRBD2. The junction had 5 bases not matched to a gene; V was cut back by 3 bases and J by 4 bases. The CDR3 has 14 amino acids. From germline, CDR1 is SGDLS and CDR2 YYNGEE. CDR3 coding DNA: TGTGCCAGCAGCGCCCGGACTAGTTCAGATACGCAGTATTTT. It translates to CASSARTSSDTQYF.

This chain joins TRBV28 and TRBJ1-1; D may be TRBD1 (5 bases). The CDR3 is 12 amino acids. Looked up from germline, CDR1 is MDHEN and CDR2 is SYDVKM. The V gene lost 3 bases and the J gene lost 3 bases, with 5 bases spanning the gap. This chain's CDR3 is CASSFRDTEAFF. In DNA form, the CDR3 reads TGTGCCAGCAGTTTCAGGGACACTGAAGCTTTCTTT. Together with reference TRBV28 and TRBJ1-1, the CDR3 gives the full variable domain: DVKVTQSSRYLVKRTGEKVFLECVQDMDHENMFWYRQDPGLGLRLIYFSYDVKMKEKGDIPEGYSVSREKKERFSLILESASTNQTSMYLCASSFRDTEAFFGQGTRLTVV.

The chain couples TRBV9 to TRBJ2-7, with D maybe TRBD2 (6 bases). CDR1 is SGDLS, CDR2 YYNGEE, per germline. V lost 0 bases, J lost 0 bases, and 13 bases lay in between. CDR3 length: 16 amino acids. CDR3 sequence: CASSVVASADSYEQYF. CDR3 nucleotide sequence: TGTGCCAGCAGCGTAGTGGCTAGCGCCGACTCCTACGAGCAGTACTTC.

The rearrangement joins TRBV28 to TRBJ2-7; 8 positions match TRBD1. V shed 7 bases, J shed 3 bases, and the junction held 11 bases outside the gene matches. Germline-derived CDR1 and CDR2 are MDHEN and SYDVKM. CDR3 size: 15 residues. This CDR3 reads CASTSAGTGDYEQYF. The DNA for the CDR3 is TGTGCCAGCACATCCGCCGGGACAGGAGACTACGAGCAGTACTTC.

There are a few counts of this clone. The chain links TRBV28 to TRBJ2-7; 9 bases map to TRBD2. The CDR3 consists of 15 residues. V was clipped by 5 bases and J by 7 bases; unmatched bases: 12. Looked up from germline, CDR1 is MDHEN and CDR2 is SYDVKM. CDR3 residues: CASSQSGRRIEEQYF. CDR3 in DNA: TGTGCCAGCAGTCAAAGCGGGAGGAGGATTGAAGAGCAGTACTTC.

This chain connects TRBV10-3 to TRBJ2-5; TRBD1 matches at 12 bases. CDR3 length: 18 amino acids. Trimming took 0 bases from V and 3 from J; bases not matched to a gene: 8. Germline assignment: CDR1 ENHRY and CDR2 SYGVKD. The CDR3 loop is CAISESPTGTGGEETQYF. The CDR3 DNA reads as TGTGCCATCAGTGAGTCTCCTACTGGGACAGGGGGCGAAGAGACCCAGTACTTC.

This rearrangement joins TRBV5-4 to TRBJ2-7; 9 positions agree with TRBD2. The CDR3 is 15 residues long. The V gene's germline CDR1 is SGHNT and CDR2 YYREEE (reference sequence). The J segment lost 5 bases and the V segment lost 4 bases, leaving 10 bases of the junction unmatched. CDR3 sequence (DNA): TGTGCCAGCAGCCCAATAGCGGGAGAAAGCAACGAGCAGTACTTC. Amino acids: CASSPIAGESNEQYF. The complete variable domain, with remaining parts taken from reference TRBV5-4 and TRBJ2-7, reads ETGVTQSPTHLIKTRGQQVTLRCSSQSGHNTVSWYQQALGQGPQFIFQYYREEENGRGNFPPRFSGLQFPNYSSELNVNALELDDSALYLCASSPIAGESNEQYFGPGTRLTVT.

The CDR3 DNA sequence: TGTGCCAGCACCCCACCCGGGAGGGGAGAGACCCAGTACTTC. Its protein product is CASTPPGRGETQYF. The chain couples TRBV28 to TRBJ2-5; 8 bases are shared with TRBD2. The trim removed 7 bases at V and 4 bases at J, leaving 8 bases unmatched. Germline-derived CDR1 and CDR2 are MDHEN and SYDVKM. CDR3 length: 14 residues.

Here the CDR3 reads CASIKRGGGNTYNEQFF. The CDR3 coding sequence is TGTGCCAGCATTAAAAGAGGCGGCGGAAATACCTACAATGAGCAGTTCTTC. This chain uses TRBV7-9 with TRBJ2-1, with unresolved D. The V gene's germline CDR1 is SEHNR and CDR2 FQNEAQ (reference sequence). CDR3 length: 17 amino acids. Between the trimmed V and J ends, which lost 7 bases and 2 bases, there was a span of 21 bases.

This clone showed up just a few times. The J gene is TRBJ2-1, the V gene TRBV27; possibly TRBD2 for D (5 bases). In germline, CDR1 is MNHEY, CDR2 SMNVEV (reference sequence). CDR3 length: 15 residues. The V and J ends lost 3 bases and 7 bases respectively, with 16 bases between them. This CDR3 reads CASSFGPGRGNEQFF. The CDR3, as DNA: TGTGCCAGCAGTTTCGGGCCGGGTCGAGGGAATGAGCAGTTCTTC.

The rearrangement uses TRBV6-5 and TRBJ2-7, with TRBD2 matching over 7 bases. J lost 0 bases, V lost 5 bases, and 7 bases had no gene match. The germline V gene encodes CDR1 MNHEY and CDR2 SVGAGI. The CDR3 contains 15 residues. The CDR3 sequence is CASSASGVHSYEQYF. CDR3 nucleotides: TGTGCCAGCAGTGCAAGCGGGGTGCACTCCTACGAGCAGTACTTC.

This clone was seen more than once but under ten times. The chain couples TRBV7-9 to TRBJ2-1, with D uncertain. CDR3 size: 15 residues. Germline V lookup: CDR1 SEHNR, CDR2 FQNEAQ (reference sequence). Trimming shortened V by 5 bases and J by 5 bases, and 16 bases separated the two germline ends. The CDR3 bases are TGTGCCAGCAGCCCCCTAGGTTGGATACACAATGAGCAGTTCTTC. Protein: CASSPLGWIHNEQFF.

The chain combines TRBV27 with TRBJ2-1; D gene unclear. Deletions cut 3 bases from V and 0 bases from J, with 12 bases between. Germline V gene lookup returns CDR1 MNHEY and CDR2 SMNVEV (reference sequence). The CDR3 runs 16 residues. The CDR3 nucleotides read TGTGCCAGCAGTTTTTCGCGACAAAGCTCCTACAATGAGCAGTTCTTC. Amino acids: CASSFSRQSSYNEQFF.

The chain links TRBV7-2 to TRBJ1-2; D gene ambiguous. Trimming removed 2 bases at V and 4 bases at J, with 8 bases between. The length of the CDR3 is 13 residues. CDR1 and CDR2 from the germline V gene are SGHTA and FQGNSA. As DNA, the CDR3 is TGTGCCAGCAGCTTAAGCCAGATCTATGGCTACACCTTC. It is translated as CASSLSQIYGYTF.

The CDR3 coding sequence is TGTGCCAGCAGCGTTATAGGGACTAGCGGCGGGAATGAGCAGTTCTTC. It encodes CASSVIGTSGGNEQFF. The chain couples TRBV9 to TRBJ2-1, with 11 nucleotides matching TRBD2. Per the germline V gene, CDR1 is SGDLS and CDR2 is YYNGEE. J lost 7 bases, V lost 2 bases, and 8 bases had no gene match. This CDR3 has 16 amino acids.

V gene TRBV7-2 combines with J gene TRBJ2-5, with a possible D match to TRBD2 (7 bases). The CDR3 extends over 15 amino acids. Germline CDR1 reads SGHTA; CDR2 reads FQGNSA. V was trimmed by 9 bases and J by 4 bases, leaving 21 bases between them. CDR3 region: CASTYSPGEGETQYF. CDR3 nucleotide sequence: TGTGCCAGTACCTACAGCCCAGGGGAGGGAGAGACCCAGTACTTC.

In its sample, this clone was seen a few times. This chain connects TRBV28 to TRBJ2-7, with TRBD2 matching 9 bases. The junction had 12 bases not matched to a gene; V was cut back by 5 bases and J by 1 base. CDR3 length: 17 amino acids. Germline CDR1 reads MDHEN; CDR2 reads SYDVKM. The CDR3 loop is CASSTITRLAGSYEQYF. CDR3 in DNA: TGTGCCAGCAGTACTATCACCCGGCTAGCGGGATCCTACGAGCAGTACTTC. The entire variable domain, with the rest obtained from reference TRBV28 and TRBJ2-7, is as follows: DVKVTQSSRYLVKRTGEKVFLECVQDMDHENMFWYRQDPGLGLRLIYFSYDVKMKEKGDIPEGYSVSREKKERFSLILESASTNQTSMYLCASSTITRLAGSYEQYFGPGTRLTVT.

The rearrangement links TRBV5-4 to TRBJ1-1; TRBD1 aligns across 8 bases. With 2 bases clipped from V and 6 bases from J, the junction kept 6 bases outside the gene matches. This CDR3 has 14 residues. The V gene's germline CDR1 is SGHNT and CDR2 YYREEE (reference sequence). The CDR3 DNA follows: TGTGCCAGCAGCTTACAGGGGGTCTTCTCTGAAGCTTTCTTT. Its translation: CASSLQGVFSEAFF.

This chain uses TRBV19 with TRBJ1-2; possibly TRBD1 for D (5 bases). V was pared by 5 bases and J by 5 bases, with 12 bases between. Looked up from germline, CDR1 is LNHDA and CDR2 is SQIVND (reference sequence). CDR3 length: 13 residues. The CDR3 reads CASSPQGEYGYTF. In DNA form, the CDR3 reads TGTGCCAGTAGTCCTCAGGGAGAGTATGGCTACACCTTC.

This clone occurred a few times. CDR3 bases: TGCGCCAGCATGCCGGGACAGAACCACGAGCAGTACTTC. As protein: CASMPGQNHEQYF. The chain has TRBV23-1 and TRBJ2-7; 7 positions match TRBD1. TRBV23-1 carries the ORF label, with uncertain function. Unmatched junction bases numbered 8, after V lost 7 bases and J lost 5 bases. The CDR3 extends over 13 amino acids.

This clone turned up a few times. The gene calls are TRBV19 and TRBJ2-1; TRBD2 agrees at 7 bases. CDR1 is LNHDA and CDR2 is SQIVND in the germline V gene (reference sequence). This CDR3 is built from 16 residues. The J segment lost 7 bases and the V segment lost 3 bases, leaving 12 bases of the junction unmatched. The DNA of the CDR3 is TGTGCCAGTAGTATGAGGCGGGGGAGGGCCGTAAATGAGCAGTTCTTC. This translates into CASSMRRGRAVNEQFF.

This clone was found a few times. V is TRBV7-8 and J is TRBJ2-1; 8 bases match TRBD2. Looked up from germline, CDR1 is SGHVS and CDR2 is FQNEAQ. The CDR3 contains 15 residues. Losses at the gene ends were 5 bases for V and 2 bases for J; bases not matched to a gene: 5. The CDR3 DNA follows: TGTGCCAGCAGCGACCGGGAGGGCCCCTACAATGAGCAGTTCTTC. It specifies CASSDREGPYNEQFF.

A few counts support this clone. This chain joins TRBV18 and TRBJ2-2; unclear D gene. The length of the CDR3 is 14 residues. Germline V gene lookup returns CDR1 KGHSH and CDR2 LQKENI. V was pared by 1 base and J by 4 bases, with 7 bases between. DNA of the CDR3: TGTGCCAGCTCACCACTGGCGAGCACCGGGGAGCTGTTTTTT. Its protein product is CASSPLASTGELFF.

This clone was seen a handful of times. The CDR3 nucleotides read TGTGCCAGCAGCGGACGATACAGGGGCGGCCCCTACAATGAGCAGTTCTTC. This encodes CASSGRYRGGPYNEQFF. The chain combines TRBV9 with TRBJ2-1; 7 bases are shared with TRBD1. CDR1 and CDR2 from the germline V gene are SGDLS and YYNGEE. The CDR3 has 17 residues. The V gene end was trimmed by 3 bases and the J gene end by 2 bases; junction bases not matched to a gene: 11.

The chain uses TRBV11-3 and TRBJ1-4; D is perhaps TRBD1 (5 bases). In germline, CDR1 is SGHNT, CDR2 YENEEA. This CDR3 is built from 17 residues. V lost 1 base, J lost 8 bases, and 20 bases lay in between. The CDR3 loop is CASSLAHGGTRGEKLFF. CDR3 DNA: TGTGCCAGCAGCTTAGCCCACGGAGGGACCCGTGGGGAAAAACTGTTTTTT. Full variable domain (missing parts from reference TRBV11-3 and TRBJ1-4): EAGVVQSPRYKIIEKKQPVAFWCNPISGHNTLYWYLQNLGQGPELLIRYENEEAVDDSQLPKDRFSAERLKGVDSTLKIQPAELGDSAVYLCASSLAHGGTRGEKLFFGSGTQLSVL.

This chain joins TRBV9 and TRBJ2-5, with 8 bases aligning to TRBD1. CDR3 length: 15 amino acids. Germline V gene lookup returns CDR1 SGDLS and CDR2 YYNGEE. V was clipped by 7 bases and J by 5 bases; unmatched bases: 13. The CDR3 DNA reads TGTGCCAGCTCCACAAATTTGGACAGGGCGGAGACCCAGTACTTC. This codes for CASSTNLDRAETQYF. The full variable domain, its missing parts supplied by reference TRBV9 and TRBJ2-5, is DSGVTQTPKHLITATGQRVTLRCSPRSGDLSVYWYQQSLDQGLQFLIQYYNGEERAKGNILERFSAQQFPDLHSELNLSSLELGDSALYFCASSTNLDRAETQYFGPGTRLLVL.

The chain uses TRBV2 and TRBJ2-3; D possibly matches TRBD1 or TRBD2 (5 bases each). Germline lookup yields CDR1 SNHLY and CDR2 FYNNEI. The CDR3 length is 14 residues. The ends were cut back, 3 bases at V and 3 bases at J, with 10 bases in the middle. The CDR3 nucleotides are TGTGCCAGCAGTGATCAGGGAGCAACAGATACGCAGTATTTT. This codes for CASSDQGATDTQYF.